The T cell receptor (beta chain) described here comes from a study of cytomegalovirus exposure and HLA in healthy donors. The CDR3 is 15 residues long. V dropped 6 bases and J dropped 1 base, with 16 bases sitting between them. The germline gives CDR1 MDHEN, CDR2 SYDVKM. The PCR employed 60 Vbeta primers together with 13 Jbeta primers. Original methodology: About 9.9 million of the approximately 80 million unique TCR beta chains counted in a later analysis were shared. Profiled with immunoSEQ multiplex PCR; TCRdb holds only in-frame clones, not every one. V, J and clone size are those of that table, while D and trimming were read from the DNA. Of about 160,000 clones in the sample, 80% were seen once. Study-wide findings and caveats: For cytomegalovirus status, the classifier reportedly gave diagnoses with high specificity and sensitivity.

This clone showed up just once. What it recognizes is unknown. This clonotype was obtained from a male donor in good health and CMV-seropositive. The specimen sequenced was PBMCs. The chain joins TRBV28 to TRBJ2-7, with D possibly being TRBD2 (6 bases). CDR3 DNA sequence: TGTGCCAGCAGGGGGGAGGCCGCTCCTTCCTACGAGCAGTACTTC. This codes for CASRGEAAPSYEQYF. Full variable domain (rest looked up from reference TRBV28 and TRBJ2-7): DVKVTQSSRYLVKRTGEKVFLECVQDMDHENMFWYRQDPGLGLRLIYFSYDVKMKEKGDIPEGYSVSREKKERFSLILESASTNQTSMYLCASRGEAAPSYEQYFGPGTRLTVT.